This T cell receptor (beta chain) was captured by sequencing in a study of blood T cell repertoires in COVID-19. In the original processing: It was from reference gene primer amplification that nucleated cell counts were estimated. The table came from immunoSEQ multiplex PCR; TCRdb's copy has only in-frame clones and leaves some out. The DNA was the basis for D and trimming; V, J and clone size are from that table. Counted here are 150,000 to 200,000 clones, 88% occurring once; the ten biggest clones make up 6.5% to 8.5%. This sequence was found in a woman aged 45-65 years who had recovered from COVID-19. Sequenced input: PBMCs or T cells enriched from blood (not recorded which).

CDR3 region: CASSEVAAMTGELFF. The DNA for the CDR3 is TGTGCCAGCAGTGAAGTAGCGGCTATGACCGGGGAGCTGTTTTTT. The chain is built from TRBV6-1 and TRBJ2-2, with D tentatively TRBD2 (6 bases). Per germline, CDR1 MNHNS and CDR2 SASEGT. There are 15 residues in the CDR3. Trimming pared 1 base from V and 5 bases from J, leaving 11 bases between.